Each of the 24 T cell receptor beta chains below was sequenced from the same sample in a study of naive and memory T cell subsets. No antigens are known for them. Overall study findings and caveats: A few larger clonotypes appeared in naive repertoires, especially CD8, possibly memory cells re-expressing CD45RA.

An equimolar mix of two oligonucleotides served as the beta constant-region primer for TRBC1 and TRBC2. The ligated cDNA underwent four PCR rounds using SP2 and nested alpha and beta constant-region primers. Each CDR3 protein is one row after TCRdb ran MiXCR on the UMI-ligation and nested PCR reads. The sample holds roughly 100,000 distinct CDR3 sequences, 13% to 15% seen once. Input material: naive CD8+ T cells from blood. The origin of the receptors is a human donor in good health.

This clonotype was picked up many times. CDR3 amino acids: CASRGGGERETQYF. DNA of the CDR3: TGTGCCAGCCGGGGCGGGGGTGAGAGGGAGACCCAGTACTTC. V gene TRBV7-9 combines with J gene TRBJ2-5; 7 bases line up with TRBD2. The junction had 11 bases not matched to a gene; V was cut back by 8 bases and J by 5 bases. The CDR3 contains 14 residues. In germline, CDR1 is SEHNR, CDR2 FQNEAQ (reference sequence).

The sample holds many counts of this clonotype. V and J are TRBV10-3 and TRBJ2-3; 7 bases are a match to TRBD2. The trim removed 0 bases at V and 1 base at J, leaving 4 bases unmatched. The CDR3 length is 16 residues. Per germline, CDR1 ENHRY and CDR2 SYGVKD. Written as DNA, the CDR3 is TGTGCCATCAGTGAGTCCACCAGCGGGGGCACAGATACGCAGTATTTT. Translated, it gives CAISESTSGGTDTQYF.

The V and J genes are TRBV6-1 and TRBJ1-6; D remains ambiguous. CDR1 and CDR2 from the germline V gene are MNHNS and SASEGT. The CDR3 is 14 residues long. Trimming took 6 bases from V and 5 from J, leaving 11 bases between them. In DNA, the CDR3 is TGTGCCAGCAGGGTAGAACTAGATAATTCACCCCTCCACTTT. Amino acid sequence: CASRVELDNSPLHF.

This chain connects TRBV29-1 to TRBJ2-7; unclear D gene. Germline V gives CDR1 SQVTM, CDR2 ANQGSEA. The CDR3 runs to 14 residues. Between the trimmed V and J ends, which lost 1 base and 2 bases, there was a span of 12 bases. The CDR3 DNA sequence: TGCAGCGTTGAAGGGGAAACTCGGGCCTACGAGCAGTACTTC. Residues: CSVEGETRAYEQYF.

CDR3 nucleotide sequence: TGTGCCAGCAGTTTAGGGGGACTAGCGGGAGCCGAGCAGTACTTC. Protein product: CASSLGGLAGAEQYF. The chain is built from TRBV27 and TRBJ2-7; 14 nucleotides line up with TRBD2. V trimming: 2 bases; J trimming: 6 bases; junction bases outside the gene matches: 3. There are 15 residues in the CDR3. Germline V gives CDR1 MNHEY, CDR2 SMNVEV (reference sequence).

This clonotype has a handful of counts. This chain connects TRBV7-9 to TRBJ1-2; D remains unclear. Trimming left V 8 bases short and J 7 bases short, with 14 bases between. The germline V gene has CDR1 SEHNR and CDR2 FQNEAQ (reference sequence). This CDR3 is built from 12 residues. CDR3 sequence: CASRGISRGYTF. CDR3 nucleotide sequence: TGTGCCAGCCGAGGTATAAGCCGTGGCTACACCTTC.

This clonotype was counted only a few times. The gene calls are TRBV7-9 and TRBJ1-1; D is possibly TRBD1 (6 bases). V lost 0 bases and J lost 8, with 13 bases in between. This CDR3 is 14 amino acids long. The germline V gene has CDR1 SEHNR and CDR2 FQNEAQ (reference sequence). DNA of the CDR3: TGTGCCAGCAGCTTAGCGAACAGGGTAGTCGAAGCTTTCTTT. Translation gives CASSLANRVVEAFF.

The gene calls are TRBV27 and TRBJ1-3; D remains ambiguous. V dropped 5 bases and J dropped 4 bases, with 9 bases sitting between them. The CDR3 has 13 amino acids. CDR1 and CDR2 from the germline V gene are MNHEY and SMNVEV (reference sequence). The DNA for the CDR3 is TGTGCCAGCAGTCCCAACTTAGGAAACACCATATATTTT. This translates into CASSPNLGNTIYF.

This clonotype was seen only a few times. The J gene is TRBJ2-7, the V gene TRBV4-3; a possible D gene is TRBD2 (5 bases). The CDR3 is 16 residues long. The V and J ends lost 0 bases and 3 bases respectively, with 15 bases between them. The germline V gene has CDR1 LGHNA and CDR2 YSLEER. The CDR3 region is CASSQEVGPAGYEQYF. The CDR3 bases are TGCGCCAGCAGCCAAGAGGTAGGGCCCGCGGGCTACGAGCAGTACTTC.

This clonotype has more than one count but fewer than ten. J is TRBJ2-3 and V is TRBV5-5; tentatively, D is TRBD1 or TRBD2 (5 bases each). Germline V gives CDR1 SGHKS, CDR2 YYEKEE (reference sequence). The V end was cut by 0 bases, the J end by 1 base, with 12 bases between. This CDR3 is built from 16 residues. The CDR3 loop is CASSLDGDLGTDTQYF. Written as DNA, the CDR3 is TGTGCCAGCAGCTTGGACGGGGACCTTGGCACAGATACGCAGTATTTT.

This chain joins TRBV13 and TRBJ2-7, with TRBD2 matching 13 bases. The length of the CDR3 is 15 residues. Germline loops: CDR1 PRHDT, CDR2 FYEKMQ (reference sequence). V lost 5 bases, J lost 2 bases, and 3 bases stayed unmatched. The DNA for the CDR3 is TGTGCCAGCAGCACGGGACTAGCGGGAACCTACGAGCAGTACTTC. Protein: CASSTGLAGTYEQYF.

This clonotype showed up just a few times. The chain carries TRBV20-1 and TRBJ2-5; 7 bases map to TRBD2. The CDR3 loop spans 14 amino acids. The ends lost 3 bases at V and 1 base at J; junction bases unmatched: 5. In germline, CDR1 is DFQATT, CDR2 SNEGSKA (reference sequence). The DNA for the CDR3 is TGCAGTGCTAGTAAGCGGGGACCCCAAGAGACCCAGTACTTC. This translates into CSASKRGPQETQYF.

This clonotype has a handful of counts. V and J are TRBV27 and TRBJ2-7; D unclear. The CDR3 contains 14 residues. V was clipped by 2 bases and J by 0 bases, with 8 bases between them. Germline values: CDR1 MNHEY, CDR2 SMNVEV (reference sequence). CDR3: CASSLGMHSYEQYF. CDR3 sequence (DNA): TGTGCCAGCAGTTTAGGTATGCACTCCTACGAGCAGTACTTC.

This clonotype was seen a few times. The rearrangement joins TRBV27 to TRBJ2-7; 10 bases are shared with TRBD2. After removal of 5 bases from V and 7 bases from J, the junction contained 11 bases not matched to a gene. Germline CDR1 reads MNHEY; CDR2 reads SMNVEV (reference sequence). The CDR3 has 15 amino acids. The CDR3 spells CASSQLAGVAVEQYF. CDR3 DNA: TGTGCCAGCAGTCAGCTAGCGGGGGTGGCCGTGGAGCAGTACTTC.

At least ten counts were recorded for this clonotype. The rearrangement uses TRBV11-2 and TRBJ2-3; 9 nucleotides align to TRBD2. Germline V lookup: CDR1 SGHAT, CDR2 FQNNGV. This CDR3 has 13 amino acids. V dropped 6 bases and J dropped 14; count of bases not matched to a gene: 12. The CDR3 coding sequence is TGTGCCAGCAGTCGCGCCGGGACTAGCAAGTGGTATTTT. The encoded protein is CASSRAGTSKWYF.

The chain combines TRBV27 with TRBJ2-1; 8 bases align to TRBD1. J lost 8 bases, V lost 5 bases, and 5 bases had no gene match. CDR1 and CDR2 (germline): MNHEY, SMNVEV (reference sequence). The CDR3 is 13 amino acids. The CDR3 here is CASSTGTGDEQFF. The CDR3 DNA sequence: TGTGCCAGCAGTACCGGGACAGGAGATGAGCAGTTCTTC.

This clonotype was found many times. The chain couples TRBV20-1 to TRBJ2-7, with 10 bases fitting TRBD2. From germline, CDR1 is DFQATT and CDR2 SNEGSKA (reference sequence). The V segment lost 4 bases and the J segment 2 bases; nucleotides outside the gene matches: 8. The CDR3 is made up of 15 amino acids. For the CDR3, the DNA is TGCAGTGCTATACCTCTTCTAGCGGGAGCCTACGAGCAGTACTTC. As protein: CSAIPLLAGAYEQYF.

This clonotype has at least ten counts. The rearrangement joins TRBV12-5 to TRBJ1-5, with D uncertain. This CDR3 is 14 amino acids long. V dropped 5 bases and J dropped 1 base, with 9 bases sitting between them. The V gene's germline CDR1 is LGHNT and CDR2 FRNRAP. DNA of the CDR3: TGTGCTAGTGGTACGGACGGAAGCAATCAGCCCCAGCATTTT. This sequence encodes CASGTDGSNQPQHF.

This clonotype has a handful of counts. V is TRBV27 and J is TRBJ2-1, with 9 nucleotides matching TRBD1. Trimming removed 3 bases from V and 6 bases from J; junction bases left unmatched: 3. The CDR3 totals 14 residues. Germline loops: CDR1 MNHEY, CDR2 SMNVEV (reference sequence). CDR3 nucleotides: TGTGCCAGCAGTTTGACAGGGGGGACCAATGAGCAGTTCTTC. This sequence encodes CASSLTGGTNEQFF.

In this sample, this clonotype turned up many times. The V and J genes are TRBV27 and TRBJ2-7; no clear D. From germline, CDR1 is MNHEY and CDR2 SMNVEV (reference sequence). The CDR3 runs 11 residues. Deletions cut 5 bases from V and 9 bases from J, with 11 bases between. The CDR3 sequence is CASSPPPGQYF. CDR3 in DNA: TGTGCCAGCAGTCCCCCCCCAGGGCAGTACTTC.

This clonotype was counted a few times. The CDR3: CASSAGQGVEEQFF. CDR3 bases: TGTGCCAGCAGCGCGGGACAGGGGGTGGAGGAGCAGTTCTTC. The genes are TRBV7-3 and TRBJ2-1; 11 bases agree with TRBD1. The CDR3 runs to 14 residues. Germline values: CDR1 SGHTA, CDR2 FQGTGA. After removal of 5 bases from V and 10 bases from J, the junction contained 7 bases not matched to a gene. Variable domain in full (rest from reference TRBV7-3 and TRBJ2-1): GAGVSQTPSNKVTEKGKYVELRCDPISGHTALYWYRQSLGQGPEFLIYFQGTGAADDSGLPNDRFFAVRPEGSVSTLKIQRTERGDSAVYLCASSAGQGVEEQFFGPGTRLTVL.

This chain joins TRBV20-1 and TRBJ2-1; 10 positions match TRBD2. The CDR3 loop spans 17 amino acids. Trimming cost V 3 bases and J 14 bases; bases outside gene matches: 22. Germline CDR1 is DFQATT and CDR2 is SNEGSKA (reference sequence). The CDR3 is CSASVPPPQREGPFEFF. The CDR3 coding sequence is TGCAGTGCTAGTGTCCCCCCCCCCCAGCGGGAGGGCCCGTTTGAGTTCTTC.

The chain links TRBV3-1 to TRBJ2-2, with TRBD2 matching 8 bases. CDR1 is LGHDT, CDR2 YNNKEL, per germline (reference sequence). Germline trimming cut 4 bases from V and 0 bases from J; bases unmatched to any gene: 16. The CDR3 sequence is 20 residues long. This CDR3 is CASSRPGLEVSTTNTGELFF. CDR3 DNA sequence: TGTGCCAGCAGCCGACCGGGACTAGAAGTCAGCACCACGAACACCGGGGAGCTGTTTTTT.

This clonotype appeared a few times. The chain uses TRBV9 and TRBJ2-2; possible D gene TRBD2, 7 bases. This CDR3 spans 16 amino acids. Germline CDR1 and CDR2: SGDLS and YYNGEE. V was trimmed by 5 bases and J by 3 bases, leaving 17 bases between them. CDR3 DNA sequence: TGTGCCAGCAGGAGGGGGGGGCAGGCGGACACCGGGGAGCTGTTTTTT. Amino acid sequence: CASRRGGQADTGELFF.